These 13 T cell receptor beta chains came from one sample sequenced in a study of graft-versus-host responses after intestinal transplantation. The antigens these receptors bind are not known. Profiled with immunoSEQ multiplex PCR; TCRdb holds only in-frame clones, not every one. This table has more than 85,000 clones, just under 95% appearing once. The starting material was unstimulated CD8+ T cells sorted from spleen or lymph node cells, obtained before intestinal transplant. These receptors all come from a human donor who received an intestinal transplant.

This CDR3 is CASSFSGLPGGYTF. The CDR3 region has the DNA TGTGCCAGCAGTTTTTCAGGCCTACCGGGAGGCTACACCTTC. J is TRBJ1-2 and V is TRBV6-1; no reliable D call. Trimming cost V 5 bases and J 8 bases, with 18 bases left between them. Looked up from germline, CDR1 is MNHNS and CDR2 is SASEGT. The CDR3 covers 14 residues.

The chain combines TRBV7-9 with TRBJ2-3; 7 bases agree with TRBD1. In germline, CDR1 is SEHNR, CDR2 FQNEAQ (reference sequence). The CDR3 contains 14 residues. The ends lost 5 bases at V and 2 bases at J; junction bases unmatched: 4. The CDR3 sequence is CASSNTGATDTQYF. The CDR3 nucleotides are TGTGCCAGCAGCAATACAGGGGCCACAGATACGCAGTATTTT.

V and J are TRBV7-6 and TRBJ1-1; no firm D call. Trimming removed 2 bases at V and 1 base at J, with 5 bases between. The CDR3 sequence is 13 residues long. Germline CDR1 and CDR2: SGHVS and FNYEAQ. CDR3 sequence: CASSLMGNTEAFF. CDR3 sequence (DNA): TGTGCCAGCAGCTTAATGGGGAACACTGAAGCTTTCTTT.

This rearrangement joins TRBV5-1 to TRBJ2-1; the D is unclear. V was pared by 2 bases and J by 9 bases, with 6 bases between. This CDR3 is built from 11 residues. Germline lookup yields CDR1 SGHRS and CDR2 YFSETQ. CDR3 DNA sequence: TGCGCCAGCAGCTTCAAGGGTGAGCAGTTCTTC. Its translation is CASSFKGEQFF.

The chain couples TRBV30 to TRBJ1-2, with D possibly being TRBD1 (5 bases). The germline gives CDR1 GTSNPN, CDR2 SVGIG (reference sequence). The V end lost 6 bases, the J end lost 4 bases, and 18 bases lay between the germline ends. There are 14 residues in the CDR3. CDR3 loop: CACPPREGGYGYTF. For the CDR3, the DNA is TGTGCCTGCCCCCCCAGGGAGGGAGGCTATGGCTACACCTTC.

V is TRBV29-1 and J is TRBJ2-2; D gene ambiguous. The ends were cut back, 1 base at V and 7 bases at J, with 4 bases in the middle. Germline V CDR1 and CDR2: SQVTM, ANQGSEA. The CDR3 is made up of 11 amino acids. The CDR3 reads CSVEAVGELFF. Written as DNA, the CDR3 is TGCAGCGTTGAAGCCGTCGGGGAGCTGTTTTTT.

The chain's CDR3 is CASSLLRSGLDFGNEQFF. Here the CDR3 DNA reads TGCGCCAGCAGCCTACTTAGATCGGGACTAGATTTCGGCAATGAGCAGTTCTTC. The chain joins TRBV4-1 to TRBJ2-1; 8 bases align to TRBD2. The germline CDR1 and CDR2 sequences are MGHRA and YSYEKL. V was pared by 4 bases and J by 6 bases, with 17 bases of the junction left unmatched. CDR3 size: 18 residues.

This rearrangement joins TRBV7-9 to TRBJ2-1; D remains unclear. The germline V gene has CDR1 SEHNR and CDR2 FQNEAQ (reference sequence). The V gene lost 5 bases and the J gene lost 11 bases, with 7 bases spanning the gap. This CDR3 is 10 amino acids long. The CDR3 region has the DNA TGTGCCAGCAGCACGAATCAGCAGTTCTTC. Translated: CASSTNQQFF.

The chain couples TRBV28 to TRBJ1-1, with D possibly being TRBD1 (6 bases). The CDR3 loop spans 14 amino acids. V lost 3 bases and J 5 bases, leaving 13 bases between the germline ends. Germline assignment: CDR1 MDHEN and CDR2 SYDVKM. CDR3 in amino acids: CASSFRGLWTEAFF. In nucleotides, the CDR3 is TGTGCCAGCAGTTTTCGGGGGCTGTGGACTGAAGCTTTCTTT.

J is TRBJ2-3 and V is TRBV28, with a weak D call TRBD2 (6 bases). Germline CDR1 is MDHEN and CDR2 is SYDVKM. The V end was cut by 3 bases, the J end by 5 bases, with 12 bases between. The CDR3 contains 14 residues. The CDR3 sequence is CASSFGNGGDTQYF. CDR3 DNA: TGTGCCAGCAGTTTCGGTAACGGGGGAGATACGCAGTATTTT.

V is TRBV5-6 and J is TRBJ2-1, with 10 bases lining up with TRBD2. This CDR3 has 15 amino acids. V gave up 4 bases and J gave up 5 bases; unmatched junction bases: 6. Germline V lookup: CDR1 SGHDT, CDR2 YYEEEE. The CDR3 DNA follows: TGTGCCAGCAGCCAGACCGGGACTAGCGACAATGAGCAGTTCTTC. Its protein is CASSQTGTSDNEQFF.

This clone appeared a single time. J is TRBJ2-5 and V is TRBV11-2; D is unclear. V dropped 1 base and J dropped 5 bases, with 23 bases sitting between them. The CDR3 has 18 amino acids. CDR1 SGHAT and CDR2 FQNNGV come from the germline V gene. The chain's CDR3 is CASSLALVGKPLGETQYF. The DNA for the CDR3 is TGTGCCAGCAGCTTAGCCTTGGTGGGCAAACCCCTCGGGGAGACCCAGTACTTC.

The rearrangement uses TRBV30 and TRBJ1-5, with 9 bases that match TRBD1. The V and J ends lost 3 bases and 7 bases, in that order; junction bases with no gene match: 7. The CDR3 has 14 amino acids. CDR1 and CDR2 from the germline V gene are GTSNPN and SVGIG (reference sequence). The CDR3 protein is CAWSAGQGGQPQHF. In DNA, the CDR3 is TGTGCCTGGAGCGCGGGACAGGGAGGGCAGCCCCAGCATTTT.